Listed below are T cell receptor beta chains from one sample, sequenced in a study of CD8 T cells in ankylosing spondylitis. TCRdb redid the calling of the 5' RACE reads with MiXCR, one entry per CDR3 protein. Altogether some 150,000 distinct CDR3 sequences are present, roughly 10% being singletons, with the ten largest covering over 4%. Sequenced: blood, either unsorted or a sorted T cell fraction (not recorded which). The receptor source for this set is a female donor with ankylosing spondylitis or in good health (not recorded which). The CDR3 runs from the conserved cysteine through the conserved F or W. The D gene is left open where the match is weak. Size is stated for part of the rows, as once, few or many counts, or as a class when the clone is expanded.

J gene | V gene | D gene | CDR3 length | clone size | CDR3 DNA | CDR3 protein
TRBJ1-2 | TRBV5-1 | TRBD1 | 13 | many | TGCGCCAGCAGCTCCACAGGGGAAGAAGGCTACACCTTC | CASSSTGEEGYTF
TRBJ2-3 | TRBV20-1 | TRBD2 | 14 | many | TGCAGTGCTAAAGCTAGCGGGAGAGCAGATACGCAGTATTTT | CSAKASGRADTQYF
TRBJ2-3 | TRBV3-1 | - | 13 | many | TGTGCCAGCAGCCAAGCGGCAACAGATACGCAGTATTTT | CASSQAATDTQYF
TRBJ1-2 | TRBV6-5 | - | 15 | few | TGTGCCAGCAGGCCTGTCTCGGAACAGAACTATGGCTACACCTTC | CASRPVSEQNYGYTF
TRBJ2-5 | TRBV10-3 | - | 12 | many | TGTGCCACGTCCCAAAATCAAGAGACCCAGTACTTC | CATSQNQETQYF
TRBJ1-1 | TRBV7-9 | TRBD1 | 14 | many | TGTGCCAGCAGGGGGACAGGGACGGACACTGAAGCTTTCTTT | CASRGTGTDTEAFF
TRBJ1-2 | TRBV29-1 | - | 14 | - | TGCAGCGTGGCGAATCCCATAGAGAGCTATGGCGACACCTTC | CSVANPIESYGDTF
TRBJ2-1 | TRBV7-3 | TRBD2 | 15 | - | TGTGCCAGCAGCTTAACTAGCGGGGTGTACAATGAGCAGTTCTTC | CASSLTSGVYNEQFF
TRBJ1-2 | TRBV2 | TRBD1 | 17 | many | TGTGCCAGCGTCAGGGACAGGGGCGATACCGCTAACTATGGCTACACCTTC | CASVRDRGDTANYGYTF
TRBJ2-5 | TRBV20-1 | TRBD2 | 13 | many | TGCAGTGGGCGGCGGGGGGCCCAAGAGACCCAGTACTTC | CSGRRGAQETQYF
TRBJ2-1 | TRBV11-2 | TRBD2 | 15 | many | TGTGCCAGCAGAACCAGCGGGAGGGCCTACAATGAGCAGTTCTTC | CASRTSGRAYNEQFF
TRBJ2-7 | TRBV7-9 | - | 15 | - | TGTGCCAGCAGCTCCGAAGTCCTAGACCTCTACGAGCAGTACTTC | CASSSEVLDLYEQYF
TRBJ1-6 | TRBV28 | TRBD1 | 13 | few | TGTGCCTCACAGGGGGGACTGAATTCACCCCTCCACTTT | CASQGGLNSPLHF
TRBJ2-1 | TRBV7-6 | TRBD2 | 16 | many | TGTGCCAGCAGCGGGACTAGCGGGGGCTCCTACAATGAGCAGTTCTTC | CASSGTSGGSYNEQFF
TRBJ1-1 | TRBV5-1 | - | 16 | many | TGCGCCAGCAGCTTGGTCTCAGGGGTCGGTAACACTGAAGCTTTCTTT | CASSLVSGVGNTEAFF
TRBJ1-5 | TRBV12-3/TRBV12-4 | - | 16 | many | TGTGCCAGCAGTTTCTACCCCCGAAGAGGCAATCAGCCCCAGCATTTT | CASSFYPRRGNQPQHF
TRBJ1-5 | TRBV20-1 | - | 14 | many | TGCAGTGCTAGAGAGACAGATAGCAATCAGCCCCAGCATTTT | CSARETDSNQPQHF
TRBJ2-1 | TRBV9 | - | 11 | many | TGTGCCAGCAGCGTAGATTCTGAGCAGTTCTTC | CASSVDSEQFF
TRBJ2-7 | TRBV15 | - | 15 | many | TGTGCCACCAGCAGAGAAGGCCGTAGCTCCTACGAGCAGTACTTC | CATSREGRSSYEQYF
TRBJ1-2 | TRBV7-2 | - | 11 | many | TGTGCCAGCAGCCCCCTCTATGGCTACACCTTC | CASSPLYGYTF
TRBJ2-2 | TRBV19 | TRBD1 | 13 | few | TGTGCCAGTAGGACAGGGCGCACCGGGGAGCTGTTTTTT | CASRTGRTGELFF
TRBJ2-4 | TRBV4-1 | - | 17 | many | TGCGCCAGCAGCCCCGGTGGCGCCGGGACAGCCAAAAACATTCAGTACTTC | CASSPGGAGTAKNIQYF
TRBJ1-5 | TRBV19 | - | 16 | many | TGTGCCAGTAGTATAGTTCCGGGTGAAGGCAATCAGCCCCAGCATTTT | CASSIVPGEGNQPQHF
TRBJ1-1 | TRBV11-2 | TRBD1 | 12 | - | TGTGCCACTCAACACAGGGGCTATGAAGCTTTCTTT | CATQHRGYEAFF
TRBJ1-2 | TRBV7-2 | - | 10 | - | TGTGCCAGCAGCCCCGGCCGCTACACCTTC | CASSPGRYTF
TRBJ2-5 | TRBV2 | - | 15 | few | TGTGCCAGCCGGAGAGATCTGGACAGCCAAGAGACCCAGTACTTC | CASRRDLDSQETQYF
TRBJ2-1 | TRBV3-1 | TRBD1 | 15 | many | TGTGCCAGCAGCCAGGGACAGGACTCCTACAATGAGCAGTTCTTC | CASSQGQDSYNEQFF
TRBJ2-7 | TRBV7-2 | - | 14 | - | TGTGCCAGCAGCTTAGTTGCGTCCGCCTACGAGCAGTACTTC | CASSLVASAYEQYF
TRBJ1-1 | TRBV3-1 | - | 13 | many | TGTGCCAGCAGCCAAGAGGGGGCCACTGAAGCTTTCTTT | CASSQEGATEAFF
TRBJ2-5 | TRBV20-1 | - | 13 | many | TGCAGTGCCCCGCCCACGTACCAAGAGACCCAGTACTTC | CSAPPTYQETQYF
TRBJ2-1 | TRBV2 | TRBD2 | 14 | - | TGTGCCAGCGCGCTAGCGGGAGGGAACAATGAGCAGTTCTTC | CASALAGGNNEQFF
TRBJ2-1 | TRBV20-1 | - | 14 | many | TGCAGTGCCCCAATCCCCGGGACAAGCAATGAGCAGTTCTTC | CSAPIPGTSNEQFF
TRBJ1-1 | TRBV30 | - | 14 | few | TGTGCCTGGAGTGGGGAGGGGAAATACACTGAAGCTTTCTTT | CAWSGEGKYTEAFF
TRBJ1-1 | TRBV29-1 | - | 12 | - | TGCAGCGCCACTCAGTTGAACACTGAAGCTTTCTTT | CSATQLNTEAFF
TRBJ2-2 | TRBV5-6 | - | 16 | few | TGTGCCAGCAGCCCCCTGACTACCCCGAACACCGGGGAGCTGTTTTTT | CASSPLTTPNTGELFF
TRBJ1-6 | TRBV28 | - | 14 | many | TGTGCCAGCAGCTCCGGGACAAATACTTCACCCCTCCACTTT | CASSSGTNTSPLHF
TRBJ2-2 | TRBV3-1 | - | 12 | few | TGTGCCAGCAGCCAGAGAACCGGGGAGCTGTTTTTT | CASSQRTGELFF
TRBJ1-2 | TRBV18 | TRBD1 | 19 | - | TGTGCCAGCTCACGTAAACCCCTCGACAGGGGGTCAGGGAACTATGGCTACACCTTC | CASSRKPLDRGSGNYGYTF
TRBJ2-7 | TRBV20-1 | - | 14 | many | TGCAGTGCTACCCCGGCATTGAACAACTACGAGCAGTACTTC | CSATPALNNYEQYF
TRBJ2-1 | TRBV2 | - | 14 | - | TGTGCCACCCAAGTAAAAAGCTCCTACAATGAGCAGTTCTTC | CATQVKSSYNEQFF